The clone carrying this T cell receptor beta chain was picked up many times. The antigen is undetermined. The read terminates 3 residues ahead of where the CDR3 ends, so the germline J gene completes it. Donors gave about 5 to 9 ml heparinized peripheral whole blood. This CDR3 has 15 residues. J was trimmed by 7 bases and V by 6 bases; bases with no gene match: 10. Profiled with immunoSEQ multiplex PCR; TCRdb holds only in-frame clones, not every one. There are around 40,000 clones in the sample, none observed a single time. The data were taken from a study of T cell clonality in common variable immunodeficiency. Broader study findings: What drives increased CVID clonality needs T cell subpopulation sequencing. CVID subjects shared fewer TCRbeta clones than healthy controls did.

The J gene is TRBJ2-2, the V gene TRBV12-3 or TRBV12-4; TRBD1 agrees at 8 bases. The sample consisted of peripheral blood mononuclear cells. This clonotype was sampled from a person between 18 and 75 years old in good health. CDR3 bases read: TGTGCCAGCAGCCCGGACAGGGATTGGAGCGGGGAG. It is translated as CASSPDRDWSGE. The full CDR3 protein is CASSPDRDWSGELFF.